Sequencing of this TCR beta chain was carried out in a study of blood T cell repertoires in COVID-19. Trimming took 6 bases from V and 4 from J, leaving 15 bases between them. Germline V gives CDR1 MNHEY, CDR2 SVGAGI. This CDR3 region has 14 residues. TCRdb keeps only in-frame clones here, not all; method: immunoSEQ multiplex PCR. Of approximately 200,000 clones in the sample, 85% to 90% were seen once. This sequence joins TRBV6-5 and TRBJ1-2; TRBD1 might be the D (6 bases). The origin of this receptor is a woman aged 18-30 years in a cohort exposed to, infected with or recovered from COVID-19 (not recorded which). Sequencing was performed on PBMCs or T cells enriched from blood (not recorded which). The CDR3 region has the DNA TGTGCCAGCAGGATGGACAGCAACGTCTATGGCTACACCTTC. The encoded protein is CASRMDSNVYGYTF.